The next 22 T cell receptor beta chains were all read from a single sample in a study of T-cell memory formation after mild COVID-19. TCRdb passed the 5' RACE reads through MiXCR, listing each CDR3 protein once. The sample has roughly 170,000 distinct CDR3 sequences; about 18% are singletons. What was sequenced was PBMCs or a T cell subset sorted from them (not recorded which). The source is a man aged 18 to 30 who had mild COVID-19 (a few samples of this study predate the infection). Cell type and time point are not known.

This clonotype has only a few counts. The V call is TRBV29-1, the J call TRBJ1-3; D remains unclear. Trimming stripped 7 bases from V and 0 bases from J, with 7 bases between. The CDR3 has 12 residues. Germline V gene data show CDR1 as SQVTM and CDR2 as ANQGSEA. The CDR3 loop is CSGGSSGNTIYF. In DNA form, the CDR3 reads TGCAGCGGAGGGTCCTCTGGAAACACCATATATTTT.

This clonotype was observed many times. This chain uses TRBV7-8 with TRBJ2-1; D possibly corresponds to TRBD2 (7 bases). Trimming removed 1 base from V and 2 bases from J, with 9 bases in between. CDR1 is SGHVS, CDR2 FQNEAQ, per germline. This CDR3 region has 15 residues. As DNA, the CDR3 is TGTGCCAGCAGCTTAGGGCGGGGGCCCTACAATGAGCAGTTCTTC. Protein sequence: CASSLGRGPYNEQFF.

This clonotype occurred a few times. The CDR3 region is CASIISGDQPQHF. The CDR3 DNA reads TGTGCCAGCATCATAAGTGGGGATCAGCCCCAGCATTTT. V usage is TRBV28 and J usage is TRBJ1-5; no clear D gene. V lost 7 bases to trimming and J lost 5 bases, with 12 bases between them. The CDR3 has 13 amino acids. CDR1 MDHEN and CDR2 SYDVKM come from the germline V gene.

This clonotype was counted a single time. The chain joins TRBV7-9 to TRBJ1-2, with D perhaps TRBD1 (6 bases). V lost 5 bases and J 8 bases, leaving 18 bases between the germline ends. CDR1 and CDR2 from the germline V gene are SEHNR and FQNEAQ (reference sequence). This CDR3 comprises 14 residues. The CDR3 region is CASSPEDRWNGYTF. Written as DNA, the CDR3 is TGTGCCAGCAGCCCGGAAGACAGGTGGAACGGCTACACCTTC.

This chain uses TRBV6-1 with TRBJ2-1; 7 nucleotides agree with TRBD2. This CDR3 is 15 amino acids long. Germline-derived CDR1 and CDR2 are MNHNS and SASEGT. V lost 6 bases, J lost 3 bases, and 8 bases stayed unmatched. CDR3 sequence reads: CASSATSDLYNEQFF. The CDR3 nucleotides read TGTGCCAGCAGCGCCACTAGCGACCTCTACAATGAGCAGTTCTTC.

The V gene is TRBV7-8, the J gene TRBJ2-1; a possible D gene is TRBD2 (5 bases). The CDR3 runs 12 residues. The germline V gene encodes CDR1 SGHVS and CDR2 FQNEAQ. The ends were cut back, 3 bases at V and 9 bases at J, with 9 bases in the middle. CDR3 protein: CASSLNGGEQFF. CDR3 coding DNA: TGTGCCAGCAGCTTGAATGGAGGTGAGCAGTTCTTC.

The genes are TRBV7-3 and TRBJ2-3, with 11 bases aligning to TRBD2. Germline lookup yields CDR1 SGHTA and CDR2 FQGTGA. J gave up 6 bases and V 4 bases, and 12 bases lay outside the gene matches. This CDR3 is 17 amino acids long. CDR3 residues: CASSSGLAGLLGDTQYF. The CDR3 DNA reads TGTGCCAGCAGCTCAGGACTAGCGGGCCTCCTAGGGGATACGCAGTATTTT. Full variable domain (rest looked up from reference TRBV7-3 and TRBJ2-3): GAGVSQTPSNKVTEKGKYVELRCDPISGHTALYWYRQSLGQGPEFLIYFQGTGAADDSGLPNDRFFAVRPEGSVSTLKIQRTERGDSAVYLCASSSGLAGLLGDTQYFGPGTRLTVL.

This clonotype was counted between two and nine times. The chain recombines TRBV18 with TRBJ2-3, with D possibly TRBD1 on 5 matching bases. The V gene lost 5 bases and the J gene lost 3 bases, with 9 bases spanning the gap. The CDR3 spans 13 residues. CDR1 is KGHSH and CDR2 is LQKENI in the germline V gene. CDR3 amino acids: CASSAGWTDTQYF. The DNA for the CDR3 is TGTGCCAGCTCAGCAGGGTGGACAGATACGCAGTATTTT.

This clonotype showed up just a few times. The chain carries TRBV10-3 and TRBJ2-5; 12 bases match TRBD2. CDR1 is ENHRY, CDR2 SYGVKD, per germline. The CDR3 has 15 residues. Trimming cost V 8 bases and J 5 bases; bases outside gene matches: 9. The CDR3 reads CAIGGTSGPGETQYF. CDR3 bases: TGTGCCATCGGGGGGACTAGCGGGCCGGGCGAGACCCAGTACTTC.

For the CDR3, the DNA is TGTGCCAGCGGGCGGGACCTTTACGAGCAGTACGTC. Amino acids: CASGRDLYEQYV. The chain has TRBV11-2 and TRBJ2-7; a weak D match, TRBD2 (6 bases). The CDR3 has 12 residues. The V gene lost 8 bases and the J gene lost 4 bases, with 12 bases spanning the gap. Per germline, CDR1 SGHAT and CDR2 FQNNGV.

V usage is TRBV11-2 and J usage is TRBJ1-1; TRBD1 is a possible D gene (5 bases). Germline CDR1 reads SGHAT; CDR2 reads FQNNGV. CDR3 length: 14 residues. With 3 bases removed from V and 3 bases from J, the gap between germline ends came to 11 bases. The CDR3 DNA sequence: TGTGCCAGCAGCTTCCTTTTGGGGGACACTGAAGCTTTCTTT. It is translated as CASSFLLGDTEAFF. The full variable domain, its missing parts supplied by reference TRBV11-2 and TRBJ1-1, is EAGVAQSPRYKIIEKRQSVAFWCNPISGHATLYWYQQILGQGPKLLIQFQNNGVVDDSQLPKDRFSAERLKGVDSTLKIQPAKLEDSAVYLCASSFLLGDTEAFFGQGTRLTVV.

In its sample, this clonotype was seen a few times. V is TRBV12-3 or TRBV12-4 and J is TRBJ2-3; D may match TRBD1 or TRBD2 (5 bases each). This CDR3 has 15 residues. V was clipped by 6 bases and J by 1 base, with 14 bases between them. Here the CDR3 DNA reads TGTGCCAGCAGCTATAGGGACCGCCGCACAGATACGCAGTATTTT. Protein: CASSYRDRRTDTQYF.

This clonotype was seen more than once but under ten times. This chain links TRBV4-1 with TRBJ1-5; D may be TRBD1 (5 bases). Germline CDR1 MGHRA, CDR2 YSYEKL. This CDR3 region has 17 residues. V dropped 0 bases and J dropped 0 bases, with 12 bases sitting between them. For the CDR3, the DNA is TGCGCCAGCAGCCAAGAAATGGGGGGGTATAGCAATCAGCCCCAGCATTTT. Protein sequence: CASSQEMGGYSNQPQHF.

This clonotype was observed a few times. This chain links TRBV6-1 with TRBJ1-1, with D perhaps TRBD1 (5 bases). CDR3 length: 13 amino acids. Trimming removed 7 bases at V and 5 bases at J, with 14 bases between. Looked up from germline, CDR1 is MNHNS and CDR2 is SASEGT. The CDR3 DNA follows: TGTGCCAGCACCTTGGTTGGGGGGACTGAAGCTTTCTTT. Translated, it gives CASTLVGGTEAFF.

The chain joins TRBV12-3 or TRBV12-4 to TRBJ2-3, with TRBD1 matching 7 bases. This CDR3 comprises 16 residues. With 4 bases clipped from V and 4 bases from J, the junction kept 11 bases outside the gene matches. CDR3 amino acids: CASSWLTGLSADTQYF. CDR3 nucleotides: TGTGCCAGCAGTTGGCTGACAGGGTTGAGCGCAGATACGCAGTATTTT.

The chain employs TRBV7-6 and TRBJ2-2; D gene unclear. Trimming left V 2 bases short and J 8 bases short, with 9 bases between. The CDR3 length is 13 residues. Germline V gives CDR1 SGHVS, CDR2 FNYEAQ. The CDR3 region has the DNA TGTGCCAGCAGCTTATCCAATCTGGGGGAGCTGTTTTTT. This sequence encodes CASSLSNLGELFF.

This clonotype came up a few times. This chain connects TRBV28 to TRBJ1-5; no reliable D call. The CDR3 totals 12 residues. Germline lookup yields CDR1 MDHEN and CDR2 SYDVKM. Trimming left V 2 bases short and J 15 bases short, with 14 bases between. The CDR3: CASSLTSQMRHF. The CDR3 nucleotides are TGTGCCAGCAGTTTAACGTCCCAGATGAGGCATTTT. The whole variable domain, filled in from reference TRBV28 and TRBJ1-5, reads DVKVTQSSRYLVKRTGEKVFLECVQDMDHENMFWYRQDPGLGLRLIYFSYDVKMKEKGDIPEGYSVSREKKERFSLILESASTNQTSMYLCASSLTSQMRHFGDGTRLSIL.

The CDR3 coding sequence is TGTGCCAGCGCCGGAGGTGATGAAAAACTGTTTTTT. Translation gives CASAGGDEKLFF. The chain joins TRBV2 to TRBJ1-4; D is undetermined. Trimming shortened V by 8 bases and J by 6 bases, and 10 bases separated the two germline ends. This CDR3 has 12 residues. Germline-derived CDR1 and CDR2 are SNHLY and FYNNEI.

This clonotype was counted between two and nine times. This chain connects TRBV5-1 to TRBJ2-5; D may match TRBD1 or TRBD2 (5 bases each). The CDR3 consists of 14 residues. Germline V gene data show CDR1 as SGHRS and CDR2 as YFSETQ. V was pared by 0 bases and J by 5 bases, with 11 bases between. CDR3 residues: CASSLVSGTETQYF. The CDR3 DNA is TGCGCCAGCAGCTTGGTGTCAGGGACGGAGACCCAGTACTTC.

The CDR3 DNA reads as TGTGCCAGCACAGCAGACACAGATACGCAGTATTTT. Its protein product is CASTADTDTQYF. The chain is built from TRBV6-2 or TRBV6-3 and TRBJ2-3, with D unclear. The ends were cut back, 7 bases at V and 2 bases at J, with 7 bases in the middle. The CDR3 runs 12 residues. Per germline, CDR1 MNHEY and CDR2 SVGEGT.

The rearrangement uses TRBV20-1 and TRBJ2-7; 8 nucleotides match TRBD2. The junction had 8 bases not matched to a gene; V was cut back by 6 bases and J by 1 base. CDR1 DFQATT and CDR2 SNEGSKA come from the germline V gene (reference sequence). The CDR3 is 14 amino acids. The CDR3 loop is CSANSGGQSYEQYF. The CDR3 DNA is TGCAGTGCCAACAGCGGGGGCCAATCCTACGAGCAGTACTTC.

This clonotype occurred a few times. The chain couples TRBV24-1 to TRBJ2-1; tentatively, D is TRBD2 (6 bases). CDR3 length: 14 amino acids. The V gene's germline CDR1 is KGHDR and CDR2 SFDVKD. Trimming removed 9 bases at V and 1 base at J, with 12 bases between. In nucleotides, the CDR3 is TGTGCCACCGCGATCGGGGGTTCCTACAATGAGCAGTTCTTC. The encoded protein is CATAIGGSYNEQFF.